This T cell receptor (beta chain) was sequenced in a study of CD4 T cells in relation to SARS-CoV-2 and coronaviruses. Overall study: Controls used an HIV-1 Nef peptide pool or no peptide. Crossreactive spike epitopes shared across donors were mapped to their HLA restriction.

Before the COVID-19 pandemic, during about 2010-2018, CD4+ T cells were taken from unexposed donors. CD4+ T cells were isolated from the cells after more than nine days of culture. A word on this clone: Its antigen is as yet unknown.

Here immunoSEQ multiplex PCR was the method, and the copy in TCRdb shows in-frame clones only, minus some. The data hold just over 15,000 clones, with approximately 78% observed a single time. V lost 3 bases to trimming and J lost 1 base; unmatched junction nucleotides: 3. The CDR3 has 13 amino acids. The V gene's germline CDR1 is DFQATT and CDR2 SNEGSKA (reference sequence). Specimen: CD4+ T cells from PBMCs, cultured in vitro. This chain joins TRBV20-1 and TRBJ2-7, with 7 nucleotides matching TRBD2. This clonotype was sampled from a human donor in good health. CDR3 in amino acids: CSASQRGSYEQYF. The CDR3 coding sequence is TGCAGTGCTAGTCAGCGGGGTTCCTACGAGCAGTACTTC.